This paragraph reports one T cell receptor beta chain. This sample is drawn from a study of T cell responses to AZD1222 COVID-19 vaccine. The CDR3 totals 13 residues. Trimming removed 2 bases from V and 4 bases from J, with 6 bases in between. The germline gives CDR1 MNHEY, CDR2 SVGEGT. Generated by immunoSEQ multiplex PCR, the TCRdb table keeps only in-frame clones and is missing some. The sample carries 90,000 to 130,000 clones, 70% to 90% recorded once. Sequencing used peripheral blood, obtained 28 days after the second AZD1222 dose. The sequence came from an adult who received the AZD1222 COVID-19 vaccine. This chain links TRBV6-2 or TRBV6-3 with TRBJ1-5; D is ambiguous. As DNA, the CDR3 is TGTGCCAGCAGTTACCGCAGGAATCAGCCCCAGCATTTT. It codes for CASSYRRNQPQHF.